The sequence of this T cell receptor (beta chain) was determined in a study of vaccination effects on CD4 cells after COVID-19. Of note for this clone: The antigen is not known.

CDR1 and CDR2 (germline): MGHDK, SYGVNS. The length of the CDR3 is 14 residues. The V and J ends lost 2 bases and 6 bases, in that order; junction bases with no gene match: 4. Sequencing in the ViraFEST assay came after antigen-specific CD4+ T cells had been expanded with viral peptide pools, which were used to stimulate PBMC. Scientists isolated CD4+ T cells after a roughly nine-day culture period ended. Among the vaccine recipients, none had a prior SARS-CoV-2 infection, and nucleocapsid antibodies were negative. Clones were sequenced by immunoSEQ multiplex PCR, and TCRdb holds only the in-frame ones, with some missing. Here the sample spans tens of thousands of clones, 70% to 80% being singletons.

The chain uses TRBV25-1 and TRBJ1-1, with 9 bases matching TRBD1. The sequence derives from a human donor who received a COVID-19 vaccine. The sample was CD4+ T cells from PBMCs cultured with HCoV-OC43 spike peptides, taken before COVID-19 vaccination. The subset was: HCoV-OC43 spike overlapping peptide pool stimulation. As DNA, the CDR3 is TGTGCCAGCAGTGAAGAGGACAGGGGTGCTGAAGCTTTCTTT. The encoded protein is CASSEEDRGAEAFF.